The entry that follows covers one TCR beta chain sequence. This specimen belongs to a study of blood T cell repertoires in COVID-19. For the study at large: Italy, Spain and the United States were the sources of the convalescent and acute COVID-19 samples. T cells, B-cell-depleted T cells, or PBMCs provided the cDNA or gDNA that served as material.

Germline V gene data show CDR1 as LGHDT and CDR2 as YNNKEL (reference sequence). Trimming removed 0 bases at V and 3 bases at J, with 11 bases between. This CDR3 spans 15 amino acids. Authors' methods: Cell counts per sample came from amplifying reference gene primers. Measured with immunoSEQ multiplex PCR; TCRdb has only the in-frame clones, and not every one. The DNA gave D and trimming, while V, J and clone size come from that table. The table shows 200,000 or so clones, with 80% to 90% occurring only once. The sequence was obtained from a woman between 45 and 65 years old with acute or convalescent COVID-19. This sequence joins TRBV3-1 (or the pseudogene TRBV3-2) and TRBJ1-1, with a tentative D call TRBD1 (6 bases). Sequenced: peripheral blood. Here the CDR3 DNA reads TGTGCCAGCAGCCAAGATGCGGGGGCCTACACTGAAGCTTTCTTT. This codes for CASSQDAGAYTEAFF.